This T cell receptor (beta chain) is from a study of OX40 agonist ivuxolimab in advanced cancers. Overall study: Three individuals attained partial responses, comprising one hepatocellular carcinoma case and two cutaneous melanoma cases. General study results and limits: People who partly responded at 0.1-3.0 mg/kg had some of the least clonal expansion seen.

Using immunoSEQ multiplex PCR, the repertoire was profiled, and TCRdb retains in-frame clones only, with some absent. This table has about 50,000 clones, about 92% appearing once. V shed 4 bases, J shed 4 bases, and the junction held 10 bases outside the gene matches. The germline V gene has CDR1 GTSNPN and CDR2 SVGIG (reference sequence). The CDR3 consists of 16 residues. A remark on this clone: No antigen is known for it.

This clonotype was sampled from an adult with an advanced solid tumor such as melanoma, head and neck, liver or kidney cancer. The sample in question was CD4+ or CD8+ T cells sorted from blood, obtained in a trial of the OX40 agonist ivuxolimab. The V call is TRBV30, the J call TRBJ2-5; 12 bases fit TRBD1. CDR3 in DNA: TGTGCCTGGACGTTTGGGACAGGGGGCGTGAGAGAGACCCAGTACTTC. It translates to CAWTFGTGGVRETQYF.